These 15 T cell receptor beta chains came from one sample sequenced in a study of blood T cell repertoires in COVID-19. Assay used: immunoSEQ multiplex PCR; TCRdb lists only in-frame clones, some missing. Of 100,000 to 150,000 clones detected, about 81% appear once; the ten largest clones hold 2% to 3%. Sequencing was performed on PBMCs or T cells enriched from blood (not recorded which). The receptors come from a man in his forties with acute COVID-19.

This clone appeared a single time. This rearrangement joins TRBV25-1 to TRBJ1-4; TRBD1 matches at 9 bases. The CDR3 runs to 15 residues. V lost 4 bases to trimming and J lost 5 bases; unmatched junction nucleotides: 5. From germline, CDR1 is MGHDK and CDR2 SYGVNS. The CDR3 region is CASSAQGALNEKLFF. In DNA form, the CDR3 reads TGTGCCAGCAGTGCACAGGGGGCTCTGAATGAAAAACTGTTTTTT.

J is TRBJ2-5 and V is TRBV6-1; 7 nucleotides agree with TRBD1. The ends lost 4 bases at V and 5 bases at J; junction bases unmatched: 13. This CDR3 contains 16 residues. From germline, CDR1 is MNHNS and CDR2 SASEGT. The CDR3 reads CASSVGLTGDKETQYF. CDR3 sequence (DNA): TGTGCCAGCAGTGTTGGCCTCACAGGGGATAAGGAGACCCAGTACTTC.

This chain uses TRBV13 with TRBJ2-5, with a tentative D call TRBD1 (6 bases). Trimming removed 8 bases from V and 4 bases from J, with 8 bases in between. This CDR3 has 11 residues. Per the germline V gene, CDR1 is PRHDT and CDR2 is FYEKMQ (reference sequence). The CDR3 sequence is CASGRGETQYF. CDR3 bases: TGTGCCAGCGGCAGGGGAGAGACCCAGTACTTC.

Here the CDR3 DNA reads TGTGCCAGCAGCTCGACTGACACCGGGGAGCTGTTTTTT. It yields the protein CASSSTDTGELFF. The chain is built from TRBV7-3 and TRBJ2-2; D call uncertain. The CDR3 has 13 residues. Germline-derived CDR1 and CDR2 are SGHTA and FQGTGA. Between the trimmed V and J ends, which lost 4 bases and 3 bases, there was a span of 6 bases. The full variable domain, completed using reference TRBV7-3 and TRBJ2-2, is GAGVSQTPSNKVTEKGKYVELRCDPISGHTALYWYRQSLGQGPEFLIYFQGTGAADDSGLPNDRFFAVRPEGSVSTLKIQRTERGDSAVYLCASSSTDTGELFFGEGSRLTVL.

The J gene is TRBJ2-7, the V gene TRBV4-2; D is uncertain. Germline lookup yields CDR1 LGHNA and CDR2 YNFKEQ. The V end lost 2 bases, the J end lost 4 bases, and 9 bases lay between the germline ends. The CDR3 contains 13 residues. This chain's CDR3 is CASSQSPPYEQYF. In nucleotides, the CDR3 is TGTGCCAGCAGCCAATCCCCCCCGTACGAGCAGTACTTC.

The chain couples TRBV2 to TRBJ1-1; D gene unclear. Germline V gene lookup returns CDR1 SNHLY and CDR2 FYNNEI. V was pared by 0 bases and J by 1 base, with 3 bases between. This CDR3 is built from 13 residues. CDR3 region: CASSEARNTEAFF. Here the CDR3 DNA reads TGTGCCAGCAGTGAAGCCAGGAACACTGAAGCTTTCTTT.

The rearrangement joins TRBV6-5 to TRBJ1-1, with D possibly TRBD1 on 6 matching bases. Germline V gene lookup returns CDR1 MNHEY and CDR2 SVGAGI. The CDR3 is 14 residues long. The V and J ends lost 7 bases and 6 bases respectively, with 18 bases between them. CDR3 in DNA: TGTGCCAGCAAGAGAGGGCAGGGGAGTGCTGAAGCTTTCTTT. Amino acids: CASKRGQGSAEAFF.

The rearrangement joins TRBV5-1 to TRBJ2-1, with D possibly TRBD2 on 5 matching bases. V dropped 2 bases and J dropped 3 bases, with 6 bases sitting between them. CDR1 is SGHRS and CDR2 is YFSETQ in the germline V gene. This CDR3 has 13 residues. The CDR3 sequence is CASSFRDYNEQFF. DNA of the CDR3: TGCGCCAGCAGCTTCCGGGACTACAATGAGCAGTTCTTC.

This clone was seen a handful of times. This rearrangement joins TRBV30 to TRBJ1-2, with 7 bases identical to TRBD1. CDR3 length: 12 residues. The germline CDR1 and CDR2 sequences are GTSNPN and SVGIG (reference sequence). The V segment lost 7 bases and the J segment 4 bases; nucleotides outside the gene matches: 6. This chain's CDR3 is CASSRDSYGYTF. CDR3 bases: TGTGCCTCATCCCGGGACAGCTATGGCTACACCTTC.

The chain recombines TRBV5-1 with TRBJ1-1; no reliable D call. Germline CDR1 reads SGHRS; CDR2 reads YFSETQ. CDR3 length equals 15 residues. Trimming removed 5 bases at V and 1 base at J, with 15 bases between. In DNA, the CDR3 is TGCGCCAGCAGAGAGGGAGTGGCGAGGAACACTGAAGCTTTCTTT. Its protein is CASREGVARNTEAFF.

The chain has TRBV27 and TRBJ1-5; D is possibly TRBD1 (6 bases). Per the germline V gene, CDR1 is MNHEY and CDR2 is SMNVEV (reference sequence). This CDR3 has 17 residues. Trimming took off 6 bases at V and 1 base at J, with 19 bases between the two ends. The CDR3 reads CASSRTTGKASNQPQHF. Here the CDR3 DNA reads TGTGCCAGCAGCCGTACCACAGGGAAGGCAAGCAATCAGCCCCAGCATTTT.

The chain combines TRBV6-2 or TRBV6-3 with TRBJ2-7; D gene unclear. The germline V and J ends were trimmed by 2 bases and 5 bases, with 16 bases remaining between them. The germline CDR1 and CDR2 sequences are MNHEY and SVGEGT. The CDR3 is made up of 15 amino acids. The DNA for the CDR3 is TGTGCCAGCAGTTACCCCCGTGAGGTTCAAAACGAGCAGTACTTC. Protein sequence: CASSYPREVQNEQYF.

The chain recombines TRBV5-1 with TRBJ2-7; tentative D call: TRBD1 (6 bases). The germline V and J ends were trimmed by 0 bases and 3 bases, with 10 bases remaining between them. Germline V gives CDR1 SGHRS, CDR2 YFSETQ. The CDR3 is made up of 14 amino acids. The CDR3 DNA reads as TGCGCCAGCAGCTTGGAGGGGGAGATCTACGAGCAGTACTTC. Translating gives CASSLEGEIYEQYF.

The gene calls are TRBV6-5 and TRBJ2-7; TRBD2 matches at 10 bases. Germline lookup yields CDR1 MNHEY and CDR2 SVGAGI. The CDR3 totals 15 residues. V was pared by 6 bases and J by 6 bases, with 11 bases of the junction left unmatched. The CDR3 nucleotides read TGTGCCAGCAGCTACGAGCCTAGCGGGAGTCGCGAGCAGTACTTC. The encoded protein is CASSYEPSGSREQYF.

The rearrangement uses TRBV7-9 and TRBJ1-1; a possible D gene is TRBD1 (6 bases). The CDR3 totals 15 residues. Germline assignment: CDR1 SEHNR and CDR2 FQNEAQ (reference sequence). Deletions cut 3 bases from V and 4 bases from J, with 15 bases between. The CDR3 sequence: CASSLGLEGVTEAFF. In nucleotides, the CDR3 is TGTGCCAGCAGCTTGGGGTTAGAGGGGGTCACTGAAGCTTTCTTT.